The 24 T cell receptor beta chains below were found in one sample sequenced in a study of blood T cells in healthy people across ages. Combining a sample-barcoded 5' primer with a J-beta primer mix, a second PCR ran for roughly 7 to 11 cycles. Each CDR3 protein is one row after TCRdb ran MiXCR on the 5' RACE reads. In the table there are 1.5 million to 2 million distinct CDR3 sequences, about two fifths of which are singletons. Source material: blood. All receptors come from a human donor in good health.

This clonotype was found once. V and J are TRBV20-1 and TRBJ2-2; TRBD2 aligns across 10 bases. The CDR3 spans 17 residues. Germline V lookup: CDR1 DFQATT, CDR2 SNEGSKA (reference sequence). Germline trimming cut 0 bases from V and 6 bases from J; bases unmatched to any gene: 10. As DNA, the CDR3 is TGCAGTGCTAGAGATATCCCCAGCGGGGGGGAGGCCGGGGAGCTGTTTTTT. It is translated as CSARDIPSGGEAGELFF.

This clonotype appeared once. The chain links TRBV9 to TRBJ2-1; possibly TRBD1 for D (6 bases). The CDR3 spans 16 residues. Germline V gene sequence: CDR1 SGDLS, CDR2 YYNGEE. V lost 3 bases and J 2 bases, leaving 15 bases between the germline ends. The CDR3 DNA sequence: TGTGCCAGCAGCGAGGGGGTTGGGCGCCCCTACAATGAGCAGTTCTTC. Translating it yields CASSEGVGRPYNEQFF.

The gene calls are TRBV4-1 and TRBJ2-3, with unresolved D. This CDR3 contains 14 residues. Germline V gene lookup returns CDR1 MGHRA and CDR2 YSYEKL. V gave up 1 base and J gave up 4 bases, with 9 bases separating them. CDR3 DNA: TGCGCCAGCAGCCAAGTCGAGTCCTCAGATACGCAGTATTTT. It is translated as CASSQVESSDTQYF.

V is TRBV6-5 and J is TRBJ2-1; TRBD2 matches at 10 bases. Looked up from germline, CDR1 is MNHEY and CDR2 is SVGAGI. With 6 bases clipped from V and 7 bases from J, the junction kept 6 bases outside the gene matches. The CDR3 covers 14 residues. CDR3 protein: CASRLGSGGNEQFF. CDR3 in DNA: TGTGCCAGCAGGCTCGGTAGCGGGGGGAATGAGCAGTTCTTC.

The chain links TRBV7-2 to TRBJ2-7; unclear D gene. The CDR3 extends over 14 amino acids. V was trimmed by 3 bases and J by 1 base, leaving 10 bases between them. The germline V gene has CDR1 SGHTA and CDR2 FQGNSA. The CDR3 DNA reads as TGTGCCAGCAGCTTCGGCTACAATTCCTACGAGCAGTACTTC. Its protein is CASSFGYNSYEQYF.

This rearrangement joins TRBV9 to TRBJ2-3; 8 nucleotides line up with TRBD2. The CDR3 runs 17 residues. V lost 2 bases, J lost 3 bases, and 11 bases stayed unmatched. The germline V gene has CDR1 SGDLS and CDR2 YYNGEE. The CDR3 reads CASSVSGSLAVTDTQYF. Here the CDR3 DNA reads TGTGCCAGCAGCGTTTCTGGGTCACTAGCGGTAACAGATACGCAGTATTTT. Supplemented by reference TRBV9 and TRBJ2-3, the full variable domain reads DSGVTQTPKHLITATGQRVTLRCSPRSGDLSVYWYQQSLDQGLQFLIQYYNGEERAKGNILERFSAQQFPDLHSELNLSSLELGDSALYFCASSVSGSLAVTDTQYFGPGTRLTVL.

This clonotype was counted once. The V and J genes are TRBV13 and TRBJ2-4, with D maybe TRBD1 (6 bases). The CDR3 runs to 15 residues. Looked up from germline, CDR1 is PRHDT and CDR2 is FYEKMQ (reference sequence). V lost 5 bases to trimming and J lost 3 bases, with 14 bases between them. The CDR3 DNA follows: TGTGCCAGCAGCCCTTCGACAGGCATCAAAAACATTCAGTACTTC. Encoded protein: CASSPSTGIKNIQYF.

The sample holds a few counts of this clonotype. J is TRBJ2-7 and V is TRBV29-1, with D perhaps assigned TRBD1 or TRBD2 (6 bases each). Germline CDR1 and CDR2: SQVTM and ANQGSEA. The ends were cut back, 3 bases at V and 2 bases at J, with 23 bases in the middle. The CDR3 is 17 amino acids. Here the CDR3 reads CSVEGMVGGLPPYEQYF. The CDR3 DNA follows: TGCAGCGTTGAGGGGATGGTGGGGGGCCTACCACCCTACGAGCAGTACTTC.

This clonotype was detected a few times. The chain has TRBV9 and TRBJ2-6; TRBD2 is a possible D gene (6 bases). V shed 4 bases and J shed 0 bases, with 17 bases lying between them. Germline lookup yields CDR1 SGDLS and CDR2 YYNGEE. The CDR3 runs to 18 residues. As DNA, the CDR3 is TGTGCCAGCAGCCCCAAGCGGTGGGGGGACTCTGGGGCCAACGTCCTGACTTTC. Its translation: CASSPKRWGDSGANVLTF.

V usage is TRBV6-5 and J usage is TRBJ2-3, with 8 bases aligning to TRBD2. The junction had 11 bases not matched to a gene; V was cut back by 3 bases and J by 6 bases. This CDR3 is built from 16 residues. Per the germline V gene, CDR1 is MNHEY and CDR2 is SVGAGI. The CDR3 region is CASSYLGGDSRDTQYF. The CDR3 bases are TGTGCCAGCAGTTATCTCGGGGGGGATTCGCGGGATACGCAGTATTTT.

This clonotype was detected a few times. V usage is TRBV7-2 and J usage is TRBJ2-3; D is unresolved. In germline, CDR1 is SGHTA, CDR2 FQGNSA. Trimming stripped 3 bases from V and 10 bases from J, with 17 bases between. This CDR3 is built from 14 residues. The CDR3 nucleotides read TGTGCCAGCAGCTTCGATTCGAGTGTAGACGCGCAGTATTTT. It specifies CASSFDSSVDAQYF.

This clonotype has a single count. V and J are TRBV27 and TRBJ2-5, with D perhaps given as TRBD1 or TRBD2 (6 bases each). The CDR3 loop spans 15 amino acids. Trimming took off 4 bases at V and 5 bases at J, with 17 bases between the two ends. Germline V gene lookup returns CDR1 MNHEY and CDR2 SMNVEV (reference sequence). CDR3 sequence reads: CASSWGASVVETQYF. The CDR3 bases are TGTGCCAGCAGTTGGGGGGCATCTGTTGTGGAGACCCAGTACTTC.

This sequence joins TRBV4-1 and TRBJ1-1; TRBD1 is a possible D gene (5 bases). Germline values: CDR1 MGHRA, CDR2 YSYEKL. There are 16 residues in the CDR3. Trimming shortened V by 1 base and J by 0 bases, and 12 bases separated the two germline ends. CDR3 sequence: CASSQGRGVLNTEAFF. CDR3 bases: TGCGCCAGCAGCCAAGGACGAGGGGTTTTGAACACTGAAGCTTTCTTT.

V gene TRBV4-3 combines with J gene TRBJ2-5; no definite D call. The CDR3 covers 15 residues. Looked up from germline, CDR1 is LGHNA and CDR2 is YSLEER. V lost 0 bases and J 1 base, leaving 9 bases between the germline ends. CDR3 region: CASSQEYRFQETQYF. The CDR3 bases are TGCGCCAGCAGCCAAGAGTACAGATTCCAAGAGACCCAGTACTTC.

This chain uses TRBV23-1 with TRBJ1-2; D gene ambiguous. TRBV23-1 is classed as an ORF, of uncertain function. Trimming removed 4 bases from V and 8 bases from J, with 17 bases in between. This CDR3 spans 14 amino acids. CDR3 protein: CASSRTYGIGGYTF. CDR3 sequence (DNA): TGCGCCAGCAGTCGCACCTACGGAATTGGCGGCTACACCTTC.

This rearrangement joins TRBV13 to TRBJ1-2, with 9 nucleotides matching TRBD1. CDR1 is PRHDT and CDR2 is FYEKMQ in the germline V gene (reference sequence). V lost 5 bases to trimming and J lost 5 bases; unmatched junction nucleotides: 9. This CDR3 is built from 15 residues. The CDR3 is CASSQGDRARYGYTF. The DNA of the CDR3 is TGTGCCAGCAGCCAAGGGGACAGGGCCAGGTATGGCTACACCTTC. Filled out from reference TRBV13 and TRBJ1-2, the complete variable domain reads AAGVIQSPRHLIKEKRETATLKCYPIPRHDTVYWYQQGPGQDPQFLISFYEKMQSDKGSIPDRFSAQQFSDYHSELNMSSLELGDSALYFCASSQGDRARYGYTFGSGTRLTVV.

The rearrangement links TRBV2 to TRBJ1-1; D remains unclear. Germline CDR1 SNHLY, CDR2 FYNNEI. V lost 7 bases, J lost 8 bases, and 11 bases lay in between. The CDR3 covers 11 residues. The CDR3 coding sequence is TGTGCCAGCAAGCCCTATGCGGAAGCTTTCTTT. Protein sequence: CASKPYAEAFF.

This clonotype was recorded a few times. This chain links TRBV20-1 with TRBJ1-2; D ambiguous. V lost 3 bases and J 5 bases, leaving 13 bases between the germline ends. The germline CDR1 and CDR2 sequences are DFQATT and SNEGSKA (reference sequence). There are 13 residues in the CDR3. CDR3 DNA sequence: TGCAGTGCTAGCCGTTACACCGTTTATGGCTACACCTTC. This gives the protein CSASRYTVYGYTF.

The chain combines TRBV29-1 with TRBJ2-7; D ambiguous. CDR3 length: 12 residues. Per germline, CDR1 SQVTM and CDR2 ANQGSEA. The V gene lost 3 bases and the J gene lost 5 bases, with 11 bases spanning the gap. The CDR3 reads CSVDIPSNEQYF. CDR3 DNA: TGCAGCGTTGATATTCCGAGCAACGAGCAGTACTTC.

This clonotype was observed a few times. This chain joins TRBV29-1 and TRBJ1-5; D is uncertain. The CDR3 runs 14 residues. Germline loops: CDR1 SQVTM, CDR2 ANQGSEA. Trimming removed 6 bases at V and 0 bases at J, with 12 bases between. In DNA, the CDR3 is TGCAGCGTCCGCGACGGATCTAGCAATCAGCCCCAGCATTTT. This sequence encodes CSVRDGSSNQPQHF.

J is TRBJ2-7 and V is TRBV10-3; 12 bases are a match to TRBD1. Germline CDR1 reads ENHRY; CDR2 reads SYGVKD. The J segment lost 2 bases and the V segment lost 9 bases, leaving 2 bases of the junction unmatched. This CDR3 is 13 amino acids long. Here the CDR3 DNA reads TGTGCCATGGGGGACAGGGGGCCCTACGAGCAGTACTTC. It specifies CAMGDRGPYEQYF.

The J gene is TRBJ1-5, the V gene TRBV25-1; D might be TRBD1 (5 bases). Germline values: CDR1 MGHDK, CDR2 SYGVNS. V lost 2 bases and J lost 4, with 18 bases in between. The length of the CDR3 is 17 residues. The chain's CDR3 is CASSEVMEGTLNQPQHF. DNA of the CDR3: TGTGCCAGCAGTGAAGTTATGGAAGGGACCTTAAATCAGCCCCAGCATTTT.

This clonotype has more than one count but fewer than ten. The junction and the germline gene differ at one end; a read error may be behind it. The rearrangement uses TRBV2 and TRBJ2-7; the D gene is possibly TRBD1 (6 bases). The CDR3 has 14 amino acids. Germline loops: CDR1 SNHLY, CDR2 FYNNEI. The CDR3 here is CAGSVGTWGYEQYF. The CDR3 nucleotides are TGTGCCGGCAGTGTAGGGACATGGGGGTACGAGCAGTACTTC.

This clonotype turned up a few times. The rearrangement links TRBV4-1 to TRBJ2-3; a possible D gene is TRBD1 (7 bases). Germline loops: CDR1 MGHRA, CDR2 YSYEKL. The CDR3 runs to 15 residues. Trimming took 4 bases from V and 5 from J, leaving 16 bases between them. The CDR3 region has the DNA TGCGCCAGCAGCCCCCTGGCAGGGGGGAAAGATACGCAGTATTTT. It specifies CASSPLAGGKDTQYF.